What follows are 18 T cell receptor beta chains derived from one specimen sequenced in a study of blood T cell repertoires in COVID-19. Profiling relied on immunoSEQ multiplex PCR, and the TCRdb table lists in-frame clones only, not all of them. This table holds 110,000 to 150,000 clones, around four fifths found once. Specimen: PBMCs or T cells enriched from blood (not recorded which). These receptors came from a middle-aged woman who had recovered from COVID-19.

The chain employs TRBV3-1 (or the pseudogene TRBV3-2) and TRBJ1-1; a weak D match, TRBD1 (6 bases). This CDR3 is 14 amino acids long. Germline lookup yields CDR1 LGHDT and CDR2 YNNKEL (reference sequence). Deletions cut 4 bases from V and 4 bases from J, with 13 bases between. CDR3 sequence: CASSLGGGATEAFF. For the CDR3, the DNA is TGTGCCAGCAGCCTGGGAGGGGGTGCCACTGAAGCTTTCTTT.

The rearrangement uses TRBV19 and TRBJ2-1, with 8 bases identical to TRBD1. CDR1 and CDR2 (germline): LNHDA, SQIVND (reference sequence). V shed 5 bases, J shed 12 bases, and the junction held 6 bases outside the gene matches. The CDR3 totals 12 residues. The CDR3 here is CASSLRTGWQFF. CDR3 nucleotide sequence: TGTGCCAGTAGTCTACGGACAGGGTGGCAGTTCTTC.

This CDR3 reads CASSYGGDSGNTIYF. CDR3 in DNA: TGTGCCAGCAGTTATGGAGGGGACTCTGGAAACACCATATATTTT. The chain employs TRBV6-5 and TRBJ1-3; the D gene is possibly TRBD1 (5 bases). CDR1 is MNHEY, CDR2 SVGAGI, per germline. V was shortened by 3 bases and J by 0 bases, with 9 bases between the two germline ends. The CDR3 runs 15 residues.

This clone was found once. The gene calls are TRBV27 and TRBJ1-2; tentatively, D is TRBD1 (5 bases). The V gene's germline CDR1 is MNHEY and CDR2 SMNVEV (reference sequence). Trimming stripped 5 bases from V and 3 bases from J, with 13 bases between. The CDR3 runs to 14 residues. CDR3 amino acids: CASSAWGGDYGYTF. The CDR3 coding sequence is TGTGCCAGCAGTGCTTGGGGGGGTGACTATGGCTACACCTTC.

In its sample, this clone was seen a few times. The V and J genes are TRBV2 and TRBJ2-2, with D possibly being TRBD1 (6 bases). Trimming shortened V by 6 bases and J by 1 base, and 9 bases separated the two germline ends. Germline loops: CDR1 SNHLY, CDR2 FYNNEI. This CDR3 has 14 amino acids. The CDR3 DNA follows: TGTGCCAGCAGCGGGACAAAGAACACCGGGGAGCTGTTTTTT. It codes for CASSGTKNTGELFF.

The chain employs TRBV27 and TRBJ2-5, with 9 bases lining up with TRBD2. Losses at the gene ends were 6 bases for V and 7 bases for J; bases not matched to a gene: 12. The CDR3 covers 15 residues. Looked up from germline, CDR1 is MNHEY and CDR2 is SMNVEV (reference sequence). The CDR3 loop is CASSRREGPLATQYF. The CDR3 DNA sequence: TGTGCCAGCAGCCGGCGGGAGGGGCCCCTGGCGACCCAGTACTTC.

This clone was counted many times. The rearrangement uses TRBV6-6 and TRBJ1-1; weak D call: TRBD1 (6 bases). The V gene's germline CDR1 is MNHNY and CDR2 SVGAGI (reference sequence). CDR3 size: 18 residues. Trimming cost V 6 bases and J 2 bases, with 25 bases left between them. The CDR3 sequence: CASSRRRPDSPPNTEAFF. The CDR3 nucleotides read TGTGCCAGCAGCCGAAGGCGTCCGGACAGTCCGCCAAACACTGAAGCTTTCTTT.

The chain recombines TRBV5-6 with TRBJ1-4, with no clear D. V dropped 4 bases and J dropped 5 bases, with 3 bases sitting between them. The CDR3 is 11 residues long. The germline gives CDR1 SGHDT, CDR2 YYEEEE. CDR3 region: CASSLNEKLFF. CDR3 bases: TGTGCCAGCAGCCTAAATGAAAAACTGTTTTTT. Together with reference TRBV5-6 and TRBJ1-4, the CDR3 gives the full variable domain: DAGVTQSPTHLIKTRGQQVTLRCSPKSGHDTVSWYQQALGQGPQFIFQYYEEEERQRGNFPDRFSGHQFPNYSSELNVNALLLGDSALYLCASSLNEKLFFGSGTQLSVL.

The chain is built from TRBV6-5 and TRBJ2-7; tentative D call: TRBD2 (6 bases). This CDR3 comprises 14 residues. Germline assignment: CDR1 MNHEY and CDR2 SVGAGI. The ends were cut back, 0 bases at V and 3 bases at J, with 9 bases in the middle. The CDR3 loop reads CASSYSTEGYEQYF. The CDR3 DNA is TGTGCCAGCAGTTACTCGACGGAGGGCTACGAGCAGTACTTC.

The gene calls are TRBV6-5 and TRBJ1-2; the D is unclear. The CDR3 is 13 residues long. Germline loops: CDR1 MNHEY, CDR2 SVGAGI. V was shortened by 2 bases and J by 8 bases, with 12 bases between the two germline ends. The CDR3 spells CASSYGGHEGYTF. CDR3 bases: TGTGCCAGCAGTTACGGCGGGCACGAAGGCTACACCTTC.

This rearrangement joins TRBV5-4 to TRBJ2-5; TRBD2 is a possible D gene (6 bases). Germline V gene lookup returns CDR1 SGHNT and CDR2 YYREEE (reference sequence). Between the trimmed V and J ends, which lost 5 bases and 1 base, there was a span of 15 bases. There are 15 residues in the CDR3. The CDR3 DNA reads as TGTGCCAGCAGTTTGCCCGGGGGACGCCAAGAGACCCAGTACTTC. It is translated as CASSLPGGRQETQYF. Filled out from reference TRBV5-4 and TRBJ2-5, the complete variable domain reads ETGVTQSPTHLIKTRGQQVTLRCSSQSGHNTVSWYQQALGQGPQFIFQYYREEENGRGNFPPRFSGLQFPNYSSELNVNALELDDSALYLCASSLPGGRQETQYFGPGTRLLVL.

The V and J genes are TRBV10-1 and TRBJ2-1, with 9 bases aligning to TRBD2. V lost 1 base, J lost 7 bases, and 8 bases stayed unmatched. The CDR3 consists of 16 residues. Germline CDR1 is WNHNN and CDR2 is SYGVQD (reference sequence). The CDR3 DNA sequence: TGCGCCAGCAGTGAGTTGGCAGCGGGGGGTTGGAATGAGCAGTTCTTC. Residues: CASSELAAGGWNEQFF.

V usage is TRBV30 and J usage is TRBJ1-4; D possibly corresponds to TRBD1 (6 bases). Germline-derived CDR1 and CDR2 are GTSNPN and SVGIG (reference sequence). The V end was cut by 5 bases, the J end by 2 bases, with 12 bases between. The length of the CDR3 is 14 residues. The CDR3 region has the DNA TGTGCCTGGTCTACAGGGTTGACTAATGAAAAACTGTTTTTT. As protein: CAWSTGLTNEKLFF.

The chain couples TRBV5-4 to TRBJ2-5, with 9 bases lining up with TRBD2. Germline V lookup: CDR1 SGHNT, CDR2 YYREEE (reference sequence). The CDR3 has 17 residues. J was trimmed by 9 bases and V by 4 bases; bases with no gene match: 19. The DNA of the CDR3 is TGTGCCAGCAGCGGTGGTCTAGCGGGGAGGGGTCCGGGGGCCCAGTACTTC. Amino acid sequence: CASSGGLAGRGPGAQYF.

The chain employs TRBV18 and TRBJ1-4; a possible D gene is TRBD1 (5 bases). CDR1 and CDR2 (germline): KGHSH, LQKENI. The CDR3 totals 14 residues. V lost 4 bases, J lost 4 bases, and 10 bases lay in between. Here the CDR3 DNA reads TGTGCCAGCTCACAGGACACCAATAATGAAAAACTGTTTTTT. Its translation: CASSQDTNNEKLFF.

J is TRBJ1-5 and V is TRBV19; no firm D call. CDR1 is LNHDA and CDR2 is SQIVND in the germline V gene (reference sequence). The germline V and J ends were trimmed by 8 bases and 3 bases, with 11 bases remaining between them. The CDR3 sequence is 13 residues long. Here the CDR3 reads CASESGVNQPQHF. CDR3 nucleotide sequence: TGTGCCAGTGAGAGCGGGGTCAATCAGCCCCAGCATTTT.

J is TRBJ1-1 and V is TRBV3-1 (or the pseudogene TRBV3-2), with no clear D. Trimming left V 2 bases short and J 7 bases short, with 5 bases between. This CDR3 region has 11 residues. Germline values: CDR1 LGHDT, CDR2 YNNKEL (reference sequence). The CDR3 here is CASSQSYEAFF. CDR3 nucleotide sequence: TGTGCCAGCAGCCAATCCTATGAAGCTTTCTTT.

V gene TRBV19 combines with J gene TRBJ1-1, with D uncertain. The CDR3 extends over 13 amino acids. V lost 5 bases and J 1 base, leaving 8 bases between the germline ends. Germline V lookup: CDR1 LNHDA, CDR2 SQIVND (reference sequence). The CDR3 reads CASSVPGNTEAFF. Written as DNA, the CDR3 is TGTGCCAGTAGTGTTCCAGGGAACACTGAAGCTTTCTTT.